Presented here are 19 T cell receptor beta chains from one specimen sequenced in a study of shared clonotypes between healthy human individuals. Method: immunoSEQ multiplex PCR; TCRdb's copy keeps in-frame clones and lacks some. Counted here are 2 million to 2.5 million clones, 92% occurring once; the ten biggest clones make up approximately 0.39%. Sequencing used naive CD4+ T cells from PBMCs. Subset denoted: CD45RA+ positively selected. The receptors stem from a man younger than 35 in good health. Some clones in this sample may be carry-over from other donors' samples.

The genes are TRBV6-5 and TRBJ2-2; D unresolved. The germline V and J ends were trimmed by 4 bases and 1 base, with 13 bases remaining between them. The CDR3 is made up of 16 amino acids. CDR1 is MNHEY and CDR2 is SVGAGI in the germline V gene. DNA of the CDR3: TGTGCCAGCAGTTTCCACTCCAAGGTGAACACCGGGGAGCTGTTTTTT. Translating it yields CASSFHSKVNTGELFF.

On this clone itself: Germline is not matched at one junction end, which may reflect a read error. The chain carries TRBV6-1 and TRBJ1-2; no definite D call. The CDR3 runs 11 residues. Germline lookup yields CDR1 MNHNS and CDR2 SASEGT. In DNA, the CDR3 is TGTGCCAGCAGTGAGAAGCCCGGGGTCCGCTTC. It codes for CASSEKPGVRF.

V gene TRBV5-8 combines with J gene TRBJ2-3; D remains unclear. The V end lost 7 bases, the J end lost 3 bases, and 9 bases lay between the germline ends. Germline values: CDR1 SGHTS, CDR2 YDEGEE. The CDR3 runs to 12 residues. The CDR3 bases are TGTGCCAGCCCTCCTAGGACAGATACGCAGTATTTT. Protein product: CASPPRTDTQYF.

V and J are TRBV28 and TRBJ2-7; 11 bases match TRBD2. Germline V gives CDR1 MDHEN, CDR2 SYDVKM. The CDR3 consists of 14 residues. J gave up 6 bases and V 7 bases, and 8 bases lay outside the gene matches. The CDR3 DNA is TGTGCCAGCACCACTAGCGGGGGTTCAGGCGAGCAGTACTTC. Amino acids: CASTTSGGSGEQYF.

The rearrangement links TRBV30 to TRBJ2-5; 8 bases match TRBD2. CDR3 length equals 17 residues. V lost 3 bases, J lost 5 bases, and 17 bases stayed unmatched. In germline, CDR1 is GTSNPN, CDR2 SVGIG (reference sequence). CDR3 sequence (DNA): TGTGCCTGGAGCCCACAATCAGGTCGCGGGGGGCGGGAGACCCAGTACTTC. Amino acids: CAWSPQSGRGGRETQYF.

The gene calls are TRBV23-1 and TRBJ1-2, with 7 positions matching TRBD1. TRBV23-1 is an open reading frame whose function is uncertain. The trim removed 2 bases at V and 6 bases at J, leaving 3 bases unmatched. CDR3 length equals 13 residues. Here the CDR3 reads CASSQRQGHGYTF. DNA for the CDR3: TGCGCCAGCAGTCAAAGACAGGGACATGGCTACACCTTC.

The V call is TRBV7-9, the J call TRBJ2-7, with TRBD1 matching over 8 bases. Trimming at V came to 5 bases and at J to 3 bases, leaving 6 bases not matched to a gene. The CDR3 is 14 amino acids. The germline V gene encodes CDR1 SEHNR and CDR2 FQNEAQ (reference sequence). The CDR3 sequence is CASSHRDRYYEQYF. CDR3 nucleotides: TGTGCCAGCAGCCACCGGGACAGGTACTACGAGCAGTACTTC.

The CDR3 loop is CASSYQGTGNTEAFF. The CDR3 DNA follows: TGTGCCAGCAGTTACCAGGGGACAGGGAACACTGAAGCTTTCTTT. The V and J genes are TRBV6-6 and TRBJ1-1; 8 nucleotides agree with TRBD1. CDR3 size: 15 residues. V shed 2 bases, J shed 1 base, and the junction held 3 bases outside the gene matches. The germline V gene has CDR1 MNHNY and CDR2 SVGAGI (reference sequence).

This clone was seen once. The chain joins TRBV30 to TRBJ2-1; 7 positions agree with TRBD2. This CDR3 has 15 residues. CDR1 is GTSNPN and CDR2 is SVGIG in the germline V gene (reference sequence). Trimming at V came to 5 bases and at J to 2 bases, leaving 9 bases not matched to a gene. For the CDR3, the DNA is TGTGCCTGGTTTACTCTAGCGGAAGCCTACAATGAGCAGTTCTTC. Translation: CAWFTLAEAYNEQFF.

This chain uses TRBV11-2 with TRBJ2-4, with a tentative D call TRBD1 (6 bases). Looked up from germline, CDR1 is SGHAT and CDR2 is FQNNGV. The CDR3 loop spans 12 amino acids. The V end lost 4 bases, the J end lost 11 bases, and 12 bases lay between the germline ends. The DNA for the CDR3 is TGTGCCAGCAGCTGGGGGCCTGGGGTTCAGTACTTC. Its protein is CASSWGPGVQYF. The full variable domain, rest sourced from reference TRBV11-2 and TRBJ2-4, is EAGVAQSPRYKIIEKRQSVAFWCNPISGHATLYWYQQILGQGPKLLIQFQNNGVVDDSQLPKDRFSAERLKGVDSTLKIQPAKLEDSAVYLCASSWGPGVQYFGAGTRLSVL.

The chain recombines TRBV28 with TRBJ1-1; D unresolved. CDR3 size: 11 residues. The V gene's germline CDR1 is MDHEN and CDR2 SYDVKM. V shed 6 bases and J shed 10 bases, with 12 bases lying between them. The CDR3 sequence: CASSNSWGAFF. CDR3 nucleotide sequence: TGTGCCAGCAGCAACAGTTGGGGAGCTTTCTTT.

Remarks on this clone: Other DNA sequences in the sample encode the same CDR3. The genes are TRBV7-9 and TRBJ1-1; D call uncertain. Trimming left V 6 bases short and J 2 bases short, with 10 bases between. The germline V gene encodes CDR1 SEHNR and CDR2 FQNEAQ (reference sequence). This CDR3 comprises 13 residues. CDR3 loop: CASSRRGNTEAFF. As DNA, the CDR3 is TGTGCCAGCAGTCGCCGCGGAAACACTGAAGCTTTCTTT.

The chain carries TRBV28 and TRBJ2-5; D uncertain. The CDR3 contains 12 residues. With 1 base removed from V and 9 bases from J, the gap between germline ends came to 9 bases. Germline CDR1 and CDR2: MDHEN and SYDVKM. The CDR3 bases are TGTGCCAGCAGTTTATTAGGGTCAGCCCAGTACTTC. As protein: CASSLLGSAQYF.

Concerning this clone itself: At one boundary the junction diverges from the germline segment, which might be a read error. The chain uses TRBV7-9 and TRBJ2-7; the match to TRBD1 covers 7 bases. Germline V gene sequence: CDR1 SEHNR, CDR2 FQNEAQ (reference sequence). The CDR3 length is 15 residues. The CDR3 DNA is TGTGCCAACAGCCGTGACAGGGCTAGCTCCTACGAGCAGTACTTC. This translates into CANSRDRASSYEQYF.

The rearrangement joins TRBV27 to TRBJ1-2; TRBD1 might be the D (5 bases). The CDR3 is made up of 13 amino acids. Germline V gives CDR1 MNHEY, CDR2 SMNVEV (reference sequence). V was shortened by 1 base and J by 14 bases, with 17 bases between the two germline ends. CDR3 residues: CASSLFVDSSRTF. As DNA, the CDR3 is TGTGCCAGCAGTTTATTCGTTGACAGCTCCAGAACCTTC.

The rearrangement links TRBV25-1 to TRBJ1-3, with unresolved D. The CDR3 is made up of 16 amino acids. Trimming stripped 1 base from V and 0 bases from J, with 10 bases between. Germline CDR1 reads MGHDK; CDR2 reads SYGVNS. CDR3 sequence (DNA): TGTGCCAGCAGTGAATTGGGTCAGAGCTCTGGAAACACCATATATTTT. This sequence encodes CASSELGQSSGNTIYF. Full variable domain (missing parts from reference TRBV25-1 and TRBJ1-3): EADIYQTPRYLVIGTGKKITLECSQTMGHDKMYWYQQDPGMELHLIHYSYGVNSTEKGDLSSESTVSRIRTEHFPLTLESARPSHTSQYLCASSELGQSSGNTIYFGEGSWLTVV.

This chain links TRBV7-3 with TRBJ2-1; 10 nucleotides align to TRBD2. The CDR3 has 18 residues. Per the germline V gene, CDR1 is SGHTA and CDR2 is FQGTGA. V gave up 5 bases and J gave up 5 bases; unmatched junction bases: 15. DNA of the CDR3: TGTGCCAGCAGCCCCCGAGGGAGCGGGAGGGCCCGAGACAATGAGCAGTTCTTC. This gives the protein CASSPRGSGRARDNEQFF.

A single count supports this clone. The CDR3 is CASSLVSSGRARETQYF. In DNA form, the CDR3 reads TGCGCCAGCAGCTTGGTTTCTAGCGGGAGGGCCCGTGAGACCCAGTACTTC. The chain employs TRBV5-1 and TRBJ2-5, with TRBD2 identical over 12 bases. V shed 0 bases, J shed 5 bases, and the junction held 8 bases outside the gene matches. The CDR3 extends over 17 amino acids. From germline, CDR1 is SGHRS and CDR2 YFSETQ.

The chain links TRBV2 to TRBJ1-1; D possibly corresponds to TRBD1 (6 bases). Germline V gene lookup returns CDR1 SNHLY and CDR2 FYNNEI. V lost 6 bases and J lost 4, with 12 bases in between. CDR3 length equals 13 residues. In nucleotides, the CDR3 is TGTGCCAGCAGGGACGGAGGGGGCACTGAAGCTTTCTTT. As protein: CASRDGGGTEAFF.